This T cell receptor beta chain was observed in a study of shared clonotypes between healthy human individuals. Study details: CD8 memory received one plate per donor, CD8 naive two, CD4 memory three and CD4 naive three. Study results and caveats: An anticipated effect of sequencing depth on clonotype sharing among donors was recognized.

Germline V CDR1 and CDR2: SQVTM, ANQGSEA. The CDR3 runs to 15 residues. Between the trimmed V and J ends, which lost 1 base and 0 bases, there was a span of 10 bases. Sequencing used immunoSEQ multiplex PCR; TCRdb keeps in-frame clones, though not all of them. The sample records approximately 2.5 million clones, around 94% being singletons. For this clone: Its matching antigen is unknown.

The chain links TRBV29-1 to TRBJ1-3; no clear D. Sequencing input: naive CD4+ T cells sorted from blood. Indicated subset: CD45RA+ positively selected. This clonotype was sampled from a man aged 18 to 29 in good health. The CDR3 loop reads CSVEAGRSSGNTIYF. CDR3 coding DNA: TGCAGCGTTGAAGCAGGTCGTAGCTCTGGAAACACCATATATTTT.